The T cell receptor (beta chain) described here comes from a study of T cell repertoires in cytomegalovirus infection. About the study: The public TCR beta signatures pointed to both CMV infection and matching HLA type. Study results and limitations: Frequencies of public TCR beta families were cumulated, and this identified carriers of CMV plus the relevant HLA. The ex vivo response was dominated by HLA-C-restricted CMV-specific TCR beta clonotypes.

The CDR3 loop spans 13 amino acids. The V and J ends lost 5 bases and 6 bases respectively, with 11 bases between them. This clonotype showed up many times. Its antigen is not identified. TCRdb independently ran MiXCR on the reads; one entry per CDR3 protein. The data contain under 800,000 distinct CDR3 sequences, around 24% of them seen just once; the ten biggest clones take up 7.5% to 9%. This clonotype was obtained from a human donor in good health (CMV status not recorded). Some clones in this sample may be carry-over from other donors' samples. V usage is TRBV12-3 or TRBV12-4 and J usage is TRBJ1-5; perhaps TRBD1 as D (5 bases). Input material: CD8+ T cells from PBMCs. The CDR3, as DNA: TGTGCCAGCAGTCCGCCAGGGTTTCAGCCCCAGCATTTT. This translates into CASSPPGFQPQHF.